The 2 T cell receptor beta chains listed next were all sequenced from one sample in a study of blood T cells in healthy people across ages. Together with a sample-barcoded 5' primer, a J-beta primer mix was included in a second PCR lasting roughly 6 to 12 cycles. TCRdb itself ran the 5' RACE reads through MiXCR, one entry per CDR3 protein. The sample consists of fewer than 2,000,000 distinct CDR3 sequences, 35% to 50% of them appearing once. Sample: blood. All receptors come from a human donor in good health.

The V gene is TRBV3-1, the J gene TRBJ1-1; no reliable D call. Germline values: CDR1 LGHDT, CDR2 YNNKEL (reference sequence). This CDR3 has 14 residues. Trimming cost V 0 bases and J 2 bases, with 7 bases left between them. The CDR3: CASSQEGANTEAFF. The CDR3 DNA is TGTGCCAGCAGCCAAGAGGGAGCTAACACTGAAGCTTTCTTT.

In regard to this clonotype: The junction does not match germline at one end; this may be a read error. DNA of the CDR3: TGTGCCAGCAGCTTATGGCAGGTCGATCAACCCCAGCATTTT. Translation gives CASSLWQVDQPQHF. This chain uses TRBV7-2 with TRBJ1-5; D gene uncertain. CDR3 length: 14 residues. CDR1 and CDR2 (germline): SGHTA, FQGNSA. Variable domain in full (rest from reference TRBV7-2 and TRBJ1-5): GAGVSQSPSNKVTEKGKDVELRCDPISGHTALYWYRQSLGQGLEFLIYFQGNSAPDKSGLPSDRFSAERTGGSVSTLTIQRTQQEDSAVYLCASSLWQVDQPQHFGDGTRLSIL.